The 24 T cell receptor beta chains presented below share a single source sample, sequenced in a study of blood T cell repertoires in COVID-19. Produced via immunoSEQ multiplex PCR; TCRdb's table is partial and in-frame only. The table includes roughly 250,000 clones, approximately 83% detected once. The sample consisted of peripheral blood. The receptors were gathered from a person between 65 and 80 years old with COVID-19, enrolled during active disease.

The CDR3 bases are TGTGCCAGCAGCTTAGACAGTGGCTACACCTTC. Its protein product is CASSLDSGYTF. The rearrangement links TRBV7-9 to TRBJ1-2; no clear D. CDR1 is SEHNR and CDR2 is FQNEAQ in the germline V gene (reference sequence). The V gene lost 1 base and the J gene lost 7 bases, with 4 bases spanning the gap. The CDR3 runs 11 residues.

The chain carries TRBV9 and TRBJ2-5; TRBD2 is a possible D gene (5 bases). This CDR3 is built from 13 residues. With 0 bases removed from V and 4 bases from J, the gap between germline ends came to 7 bases. From germline, CDR1 is SGDLS and CDR2 YYNGEE. The CDR3 loop is CASSVAGVETQYF. CDR3 sequence (DNA): TGTGCCAGCAGCGTAGCCGGGGTAGAGACCCAGTACTTC. Combining the CDR3 with reference TRBV9 and TRBJ2-5 gives the whole variable domain DSGVTQTPKHLITATGQRVTLRCSPRSGDLSVYWYQQSLDQGLQFLIQYYNGEERAKGNILERFSAQQFPDLHSELNLSSLELGDSALYFCASSVAGVETQYFGPGTRLLVL.

The rearrangement joins TRBV28 to TRBJ2-5, with D perhaps matching TRBD1 (6 bases). The germline V gene encodes CDR1 MDHEN and CDR2 SYDVKM. CDR3 length: 11 amino acids. V was cut by 7 bases and J by 3 bases, with 6 bases left in between. As DNA, the CDR3 is TGTGCCAGCAAGGGGGAAGAGACCCAGTACTTC. This translates into CASKGEETQYF.

V usage is TRBV28 and J usage is TRBJ1-5; weak D call: TRBD1 (6 bases). V shed 5 bases and J shed 2 bases, with 16 bases lying between them. The CDR3 consists of 16 residues. The germline V gene encodes CDR1 MDHEN and CDR2 SYDVKM. The CDR3 DNA reads TGTGCCAGCAGTAGGATCAGGGGATCGCGCAATCAGCCCCAGCATTTT. It is translated as CASSRIRGSRNQPQHF.

This chain links TRBV19 with TRBJ2-5, with 11 nucleotides matching TRBD1. J was trimmed by 4 bases and V by 5 bases; bases with no gene match: 9. Germline V gene lookup returns CDR1 LNHDA and CDR2 SQIVND (reference sequence). The CDR3 has 16 residues. CDR3 protein: CASSGRGTGGLETQYF. The CDR3 bases are TGTGCCAGTAGTGGACGAGGGACAGGGGGATTAGAGACCCAGTACTTC.

This clone was observed at least ten times. The rearrangement joins TRBV19 to TRBJ1-2; TRBD1 is a possible D gene (6 bases). The germline gives CDR1 LNHDA, CDR2 SQIVND (reference sequence). V was shortened by 5 bases and J by 4 bases, with 14 bases between the two germline ends. The CDR3 loop spans 14 amino acids. The CDR3 spells CASSSRGASYGYTF. CDR3 bases: TGTGCCAGTAGTTCCCGGGGGGCGAGCTATGGCTACACCTTC.

The J gene is TRBJ2-7, the V gene TRBV27; D might be TRBD1 (5 bases). The CDR3 is 14 residues long. Per germline, CDR1 MNHEY and CDR2 SMNVEV (reference sequence). Trimming shortened V by 6 bases and J by 4 bases, and 16 bases separated the two germline ends. Here the CDR3 DNA reads TGTGCCAGCAGACAACAGGTCGGTCCTTACGAGCAGTACTTC. Amino acid sequence: CASRQQVGPYEQYF.

V usage is TRBV7-7 and J usage is TRBJ2-2; 8 positions agree with TRBD2. Germline V gene lookup returns CDR1 SSHAT and CDR2 FNYEAQ (reference sequence). The trim removed 1 base at V and 4 bases at J, leaving 2 bases unmatched. The CDR3 is 15 amino acids. The CDR3 sequence is CASSLGTSSTGELFF. CDR3 bases: TGTGCCAGCAGCTTAGGGACTAGCAGCACCGGGGAGCTGTTTTTT.

The chain is built from TRBV7-9 and TRBJ2-6, with D tentatively TRBD1 (5 bases). Germline lookup yields CDR1 SEHNR and CDR2 FQNEAQ (reference sequence). Trimming removed 2 bases from V and 16 bases from J, with 12 bases in between. This CDR3 has 12 residues. CDR3 sequence (DNA): TGTGCCAGCAGCTTACGGACATTCCCACTGACTTTC. Protein sequence: CASSLRTFPLTF.

The chain couples TRBV18 to TRBJ1-3, with D possibly being TRBD1 (5 bases). Germline CDR1 KGHSH, CDR2 LQKENI. The CDR3 is 16 residues long. The V and J ends lost 2 bases and 0 bases respectively, with 11 bases between them. CDR3 DNA sequence: TGTGCCAGCTCACCAGGGGCGGCCAGCTCTGGAAACACCATATATTTT. Its protein is CASSPGAASSGNTIYF.

The V gene is TRBV2, the J gene TRBJ2-7, with 8 nucleotides matching TRBD2. Germline loops: CDR1 SNHLY, CDR2 FYNNEI. CDR3 length: 14 amino acids. V lost 9 bases to trimming and J lost 3 bases; unmatched junction nucleotides: 10. DNA for the CDR3: TGTGCCAGATCCGCGGGGGGTAGTTACTACGAGCAGTACTTC. It yields the protein CARSAGGSYYEQYF. The full variable domain, in which reference TRBV2 and TRBJ2-7 provide the parts outside the CDR3, is EPEVTQTPSHQVTQMGQEVILRCVPISNHLYFYWYRQILGQKVEFLVSFYNNEISEKSEIFDDQFSVERPDGSNFTLKIRSTKLEDSAMYFCARSAGGSYYEQYFGPGTRLTVT.

This chain links TRBV7-9 with TRBJ2-2; 8 bases line up with TRBD2. V lost 7 bases, J lost 3 bases, and 7 bases stayed unmatched. CDR3 length: 15 residues. From germline, CDR1 is SEHNR and CDR2 FQNEAQ (reference sequence). The CDR3 nucleotides read TGTGCCAGCAAATCCTCGGGAGGGGACACCGGGGAGCTGTTTTTT. It encodes CASKSSGGDTGELFF.

This clone came up a few times. The gene calls are TRBV5-6 and TRBJ1-2, with D possibly being TRBD1 (6 bases). Germline V gene lookup returns CDR1 SGHDT and CDR2 YYEEEE. V lost 6 bases to trimming and J lost 6 bases, with 15 bases between them. The CDR3 consists of 13 residues. The CDR3 coding sequence is TGTGCCAGCACTCGAAGGGGGTTGAATGGCTACACCTTC. Amino acids: CASTRRGLNGYTF. Variable domain in full (rest from reference TRBV5-6 and TRBJ1-2): DAGVTQSPTHLIKTRGQQVTLRCSPKSGHDTVSWYQQALGQGPQFIFQYYEEEERQRGNFPDRFSGHQFPNYSSELNVNALLLGDSALYLCASTRRGLNGYTFGSGTRLTVV.

This rearrangement joins TRBV28 to TRBJ2-7; tentative D call: TRBD2 (6 bases). The CDR3 length is 13 residues. Trimming stripped 9 bases from V and 5 bases from J, with 17 bases between. The germline CDR1 and CDR2 sequences are MDHEN and SYDVKM. CDR3 in amino acids: CASGRGRHHEQYF. The CDR3 DNA reads TGTGCCAGTGGGCGGGGCCGTCACCACGAGCAGTACTTC. The full variable domain, in which reference TRBV28 and TRBJ2-7 provide the parts outside the CDR3, is DVKVTQSSRYLVKRTGEKVFLECVQDMDHENMFWYRQDPGLGLRLIYFSYDVKMKEKGDIPEGYSVSREKKERFSLILESASTNQTSMYLCASGRGRHHEQYFGPGTRLTVT.

V gene TRBV27 combines with J gene TRBJ1-1; D call uncertain. V was pared by 2 bases and J by 1 base, with 11 bases between. CDR1 is MNHEY, CDR2 SMNVEV, per germline (reference sequence). The CDR3 sequence is 15 residues long. DNA of the CDR3: TGTGCCAGCAGTTTAGGGCCAGACCCGAACACTGAAGCTTTCTTT. Protein: CASSLGPDPNTEAFF.

The rearrangement links TRBV11-2 to TRBJ1-4, with 7 bases lining up with TRBD1. The CDR3 spans 19 residues. CDR1 and CDR2 (germline): SGHAT, FQNNGV. With 1 base clipped from V and 0 bases from J, the junction kept 11 bases outside the gene matches. CDR3 in DNA: TGTGCCAGCAGCTTAGCCCTCCGGGACAGACTTCCAACTAATGAAAAACTGTTTTTT. This gives the protein CASSLALRDRLPTNEKLFF. The full variable domain, its missing parts supplied by reference TRBV11-2 and TRBJ1-4, is EAGVAQSPRYKIIEKRQSVAFWCNPISGHATLYWYQQILGQGPKLLIQFQNNGVVDDSQLPKDRFSAERLKGVDSTLKIQPAKLEDSAVYLCASSLALRDRLPTNEKLFFGSGTQLSVL.

V and J are TRBV4-2 and TRBJ2-3; 7 positions match TRBD1. Germline-derived CDR1 and CDR2 are LGHNA and YNFKEQ. The V gene end was trimmed by 4 bases and the J gene end by 4 bases; junction bases not matched to a gene: 5. CDR3 length: 14 amino acids. The DNA of the CDR3 is TGTGCCAGCAGCCGCGTGGGACAGCCAGATACGCAGTATTTT. It encodes CASSRVGQPDTQYF.

The chain links TRBV6-2 or TRBV6-3 to TRBJ2-3; no firm D call. The CDR3 runs 12 residues. Per the germline V gene, CDR1 is MNHEY and CDR2 is SVGEGT. Between the trimmed V and J ends, which lost 5 bases and 3 bases, there was a span of 6 bases. The CDR3 protein is CASSPETDTQYF. CDR3 nucleotides: TGTGCCAGCAGTCCCGAGACAGATACGCAGTATTTT.

The chain recombines TRBV3-1 (or the pseudogene TRBV3-2) with TRBJ2-5; TRBD2 aligns across 8 bases. The germline V gene has CDR1 LGHDT and CDR2 YNNKEL (reference sequence). The CDR3 totals 19 residues. V trimming: 2 bases; J trimming: 1 base; junction bases outside the gene matches: 15. CDR3 loop: CASSQSSGGGGTIQETQYF. In DNA form, the CDR3 reads TGTGCCAGCAGCCAATCCTCCGGGGGCGGGGGGACTATCCAAGAGACCCAGTACTTC.

The rearrangement uses TRBV5-5 and TRBJ2-7, with TRBD2 identical over 9 bases. Germline loops: CDR1 SGHKS, CDR2 YYEKEE (reference sequence). The CDR3 runs to 16 residues. J gave up 5 bases and V 4 bases, and 13 bases lay outside the gene matches. CDR3 in DNA: TGTGCCAGCAGCGCGGTAGCGGGAGAACGTCCCGACGAGCAGTACTTC. Translated, it gives CASSAVAGERPDEQYF.

This clone was seen a single time. The rearrangement links TRBV12-5 to TRBJ2-2, with 7 nucleotides matching TRBD1. V lost 5 bases to trimming and J lost 5 bases; unmatched junction nucleotides: 8. The CDR3 extends over 15 amino acids. Germline V gene sequence: CDR1 LGHNT, CDR2 FRNRAP. The DNA of the CDR3 is TGTGCTAGTGGTCGACAGGGTGTGGATACCGGGGAGCTGTTTTTT. Amino acid sequence: CASGRQGVDTGELFF. The full variable domain, its missing parts supplied by reference TRBV12-5 and TRBJ2-2, is DARVTQTPRHKVTEMGQEVTMRCQPILGHNTVFWYRQTMMQGLELLAYFRNRAPLDDSGMPKDRFSAEMPDATLATLKIQPSEPRDSAVYFCASGRQGVDTGELFFGEGSRLTVL.

V is TRBV24-1 and J is TRBJ2-3; 11 bases match TRBD2. CDR3 size: 14 residues. Germline V CDR1 and CDR2: KGHDR, SFDVKD. The trim removed 9 bases at V and 4 bases at J, leaving 5 bases unmatched. The CDR3 here is CATGSGGAADTQYF. In DNA, the CDR3 is TGTGCCACCGGTAGCGGGGGGGCCGCAGATACGCAGTATTTT.

This rearrangement joins TRBV19 to TRBJ1-2, with D possibly TRBD1 on 6 matching bases. Germline V lookup: CDR1 LNHDA, CDR2 SQIVND (reference sequence). The CDR3 runs 15 residues. Trimming removed 5 bases at V and 1 base at J, with 14 bases between. Written as DNA, the CDR3 is TGTGCCAGTAGTCCGGACAGCCGACATAACTATGGCTACACCTTC. Translation: CASSPDSRHNYGYTF.

The V gene is TRBV19, the J gene TRBJ1-5; D call uncertain. This CDR3 has 16 residues. Germline CDR1 is LNHDA and CDR2 is SQIVND (reference sequence). Trimming stripped 1 base from V and 0 bases from J, with 10 bases between. DNA of the CDR3: TGTGCCAGTAGTATAGTTGCAGGAACTAGCAATCAGCCCCAGCATTTT. Its protein is CASSIVAGTSNQPQHF.